A selection of T cell receptor beta chains follows, all from one sample in a study of T-cell memory formation after mild COVID-19. TCRdb reanalysed the 5' RACE reads using MiXCR and keeps one entry per CDR3 protein. The sample shows around 250,000 distinct CDR3 sequences, 8% to 9.5% of them seen only once. Sequencing was performed on PBMCs or a T cell subset sorted from them (not recorded which). These receptors came from a man aged 18 to 29 who had mild COVID-19 (a few samples of this study predate the infection). Cell type and time point are not known. CDR3s include the opening cysteine and the closing phenylalanine or tryptophan. Each record gives: CDR3 protein, CDR3 DNA, J gene, D gene, V gene, clone size. A D gene is named only where the DNA matches it firmly. The size field is filled for only some rows; it gives once, few, many or a size class.

CDR3 protein: CASSYSSTGGIYNEQFF
CDR3 DNA: TGTGCCAGCAGTTACTCTTCTACAGGGGGCATCTACAATGAGCAGTTCTTC
J gene: TRBJ2-1
D gene: TRBD1
V gene: TRBV6-6
clone size: -

CDR3 protein: CSAPGEAGPGGGYTF
CDR3 DNA: TGCAGTGCTCCCGGGGAGGCAGGGCCCGGGGGTGGCTACACCTTC
J gene: TRBJ1-2
D gene: -
V gene: TRBV20-1
clone size: few

CDR3 protein: CASSRRSGTGADNEQFF
CDR3 DNA: TGCGCCAGCAGCCGCCGTTCCGGGACAGGAGCTGACAATGAGCAGTTCTTC
J gene: TRBJ2-1
D gene: TRBD1
V gene: TRBV4-1
clone size: -

CDR3 protein: CSVSDGAKNIQYF
CDR3 DNA: TGCAGCGTTTCGGACGGAGCCAAAAACATTCAGTACTTC
J gene: TRBJ2-4
D gene: -
V gene: TRBV29-1
clone size: -

CDR3 protein: CASTNYNSPLHF
CDR3 DNA: TGTGCCAGCACCAACTATAATTCACCCCTCCACTTT
J gene: TRBJ1-6
D gene: -
V gene: TRBV5-5
clone size: many

CDR3 protein: CASSYFSGQGYGYTF
CDR3 DNA: TGTGCCAGCAGTTACTTTTCGGGACAGGGATATGGCTACACCTTC
J gene: TRBJ1-2
D gene: TRBD1
V gene: TRBV6-5
clone size: -

CDR3 protein: CASSSTGGSYNEQLF
CDR3 DNA: TGTGCCAGCAGCTCGACAGGGGGCTCGTACAATGAGCAGTTATTC
J gene: TRBJ2-1
D gene: TRBD1
V gene: TRBV7-2
clone size: -

CDR3 protein: CASNRNWGNEQFF
CDR3 DNA: TGTGCCAGCAACCGAAATTGGGGGAATGAGCAGTTCTTC
J gene: TRBJ2-1
D gene: -
V gene: TRBV9
clone size: few

CDR3 protein: CASSSSLAGGYTDTQYF
CDR3 DNA: TGTGCCAGCAGCTCCAGCCTAGCGGGGGGCTACACAGATACGCAGTATTTT
J gene: TRBJ2-3
D gene: TRBD2
V gene: TRBV5-4
clone size: few

CDR3 protein: CASSHIGLAGNNEQFF
CDR3 DNA: TGCGCCAGCAGCCACATTGGGCTAGCGGGGAACAATGAGCAGTTCTTC
J gene: TRBJ2-1
D gene: TRBD2
V gene: TRBV4-3
clone size: once

CDR3 protein: CASSLEGPGTEQETQYF
CDR3 DNA: TGTGCCAGCAGCTTAGAGGGACCTGGGACAGAACAAGAGACCCAGTACTTC
J gene: TRBJ2-5
D gene: TRBD1
V gene: TRBV7-6
clone size: -